One and the same sample provided the 12 T cell receptor beta chains below, sequenced in a study of post-analysis software for immune sequencing data. These TCRs' antigens remain unknown. General observations from the study: In patients, TRBV5-6, TRBV5-1 and TRBV20-1 belonged to roughly 5 TRBV segments found more frequently than in controls.

Unique molecular identifiers were carried by the TCR beta cDNA libraries. TCRdb ran MiXCR on the PCR reads and lists one entry per CDR3 protein. The repertoire holds about 540,000 distinct CDR3 sequences, with 34% as singletons. Material: blood. The origin of the receptors is a girl under 18 with multiple sclerosis.

Ten or more counts support this clonotype. The chain employs TRBV11-2 and TRBJ1-1; D may be TRBD1 (6 bases). Germline CDR1 is SGHAT and CDR2 is FQNNGV. The V end lost 2 bases, the J end lost 5 bases, and 9 bases lay between the germline ends. The CDR3 contains 13 residues. The CDR3 sequence: CASSLFQGTEAFF. As DNA, the CDR3 is TGTGCCAGCAGCTTATTTCAGGGGACTGAAGCTTTCTTT.

This clonotype was observed a handful of times. The CDR3 protein is CSVSDRGPEKLFF. The CDR3 nucleotides are TGCAGCGTCTCCGACAGGGGGCCAGAAAAACTGTTTTTT. The J gene is TRBJ1-4, the V gene TRBV29-1; 10 bases map to TRBD1. This CDR3 is built from 13 residues. V gave up 6 bases and J gave up 8 bases; unmatched junction bases: 6. Germline V CDR1 and CDR2: SQVTM, ANQGSEA. The full variable domain, its missing parts supplied by reference TRBV29-1 and TRBJ1-4, is SAVISQKPSRDICQRGTSLTIQCQVDSQVTMMFWYRQQPGQSLTLIATANQGSEATYESGFVIDKFPISRPNLTFSTLTVSNMSPEDSSIYLCSVSDRGPEKLFFGSGTQLSVL.

The table lists this clonotype with a few counts. The chain recombines TRBV7-2 with TRBJ2-3; 7 bases are shared with TRBD2. V trimming: 5 bases; J trimming: 2 bases; junction bases outside the gene matches: 10. CDR1 SGHTA and CDR2 FQGNSA come from the germline V gene. The CDR3 consists of 16 residues. CDR3 nucleotides: TGTGCCAGCAGCCTTGGAGTAGCGGGTGTCACAGATACGCAGTATTTT. The encoded protein is CASSLGVAGVTDTQYF.

The chain employs TRBV7-2 and TRBJ2-1; 7 bases match TRBD2. In germline, CDR1 is SGHTA, CDR2 FQGNSA. V was pared by 2 bases and J by 3 bases, with 10 bases of the junction left unmatched. This CDR3 region has 17 residues. CDR3 amino acids: CASSLKFSSGIYNEQFF. CDR3 DNA sequence: TGTGCCAGCAGCTTAAAATTTTCTAGCGGAATCTACAATGAGCAGTTCTTC.

This clonotype has more than one count but fewer than ten. The chain carries TRBV20-1 and TRBJ2-7; no firm D call. Trimming stripped 4 bases from V and 0 bases from J, with 16 bases between. The CDR3 spans 15 residues. Per germline, CDR1 DFQATT and CDR2 SNEGSKA (reference sequence). CDR3 loop: CSANPGLGSSYEQYF. The CDR3 region has the DNA TGCAGTGCTAATCCTGGTTTAGGCAGCTCCTACGAGCAGTACTTC.

This clonotype was detected only a few times. The chain uses TRBV29-1 and TRBJ2-3; D might be TRBD1 (5 bases). This CDR3 has 11 residues. CDR1 is SQVTM, CDR2 ANQGSEA, per germline. Trimming took 7 bases from V and 7 from J, leaving 12 bases between them. CDR3 nucleotides: TGCAGCGGTACGGACACCTATACGCAGTATTTT. It encodes CSGTDTYTQYF.

This clonotype has only a few counts. The rearrangement joins TRBV7-6 to TRBJ2-1; 10 nucleotides line up with TRBD2. Trimming cost V 0 bases and J 2 bases; bases outside gene matches: 7. The CDR3 length is 18 residues. CDR1 and CDR2 (germline): SGHVS, FNYEAQ. The CDR3 region is CASSLAGSGGRAYNEQFF. The CDR3 DNA reads as TGTGCCAGCAGCTTAGCGGGTAGCGGGGGGCGTGCCTACAATGAGCAGTTCTTC.

At least ten counts were recorded for this clonotype. The rearrangement links TRBV6-1 to TRBJ1-5; D perhaps matches TRBD1 (5 bases). V shed 6 bases and J shed 3 bases, with 9 bases lying between them. Germline CDR1 is MNHNS and CDR2 is SASEGT. This CDR3 is 13 amino acids long. The CDR3 loop is CASRGVLNQPQHF. The CDR3 DNA sequence: TGTGCCAGCAGGGGGGTCCTCAATCAGCCCCAGCATTTT.

V gene TRBV7-3 combines with J gene TRBJ2-2, with 7 bases identical to TRBD2. The V gene end was trimmed by 4 bases and the J gene end by 5 bases; junction bases not matched to a gene: 10. The CDR3 is 16 amino acids. The germline gives CDR1 SGHTA, CDR2 FQGTGA. The CDR3 spells CASSSSATSRTGELFF. The CDR3 DNA is TGTGCCAGCAGCTCATCCGCGACTAGCAGGACCGGGGAGCTGTTTTTT.

In this sample, this clonotype turned up a few times. CDR3 amino acids: CASSLRTGTSGYNEQFF. The CDR3 DNA is TGTGCCAGCAGCCTGAGAACCGGGACTAGCGGCTACAATGAGCAGTTCTTC. V and J are TRBV3-1 and TRBJ2-1, with TRBD2 identical over 11 bases. CDR1 is LGHDT, CDR2 YNNKEL, per germline (reference sequence). V lost 4 bases, J lost 3 bases, and 8 bases stayed unmatched. The CDR3 consists of 17 residues.

As concerns this clonotype: At one boundary the junction diverges from the germline segment, which might be a read error. The chain employs TRBV4-1 and TRBJ2-5; no clear D gene. CDR1 is MGHRA and CDR2 is YSYEKL in the germline V gene. The CDR3 contains 11 residues. The CDR3 loop is CASSQDETQHF. In nucleotides, the CDR3 is TGCGCCAGCAGCCAAGACGAGACCCAGCACTTC.

The V and J genes are TRBV24-1 and TRBJ2-1; 12 nucleotides agree with TRBD1. The germline V gene has CDR1 KGHDR and CDR2 SFDVKD. The CDR3 has 21 amino acids. V shed 4 bases and J 0 bases; nucleotides not matched to a gene: 15. The CDR3 protein is CATSDVSGTGGSPSSYNEQFF. The DNA for the CDR3 is TGTGCCACCAGTGACGTCTCCGGGACAGGGGGCTCTCCCAGCTCCTACAATGAGCAGTTCTTC.